The rows below give T cell receptor beta chains drawn from one sample of a study of blood T cell repertoires in COVID-19. Here immunoSEQ multiplex PCR was the method, and the copy in TCRdb shows in-frame clones only, minus some. The sample shows 55,000 to 75,000 clones, around 84% of them seen only once. The specimen was peripheral blood. These receptors originate from a human donor with active COVID-19. The donor label of this sample is uncertain. Each CDR3 is given with its conserved first and last residue. Fields, in order: J gene, V gene, D gene, clone size, CDR3 DNA, CDR3 protein. D genes are given only for firm matches. Rows give clone size only sometimes, using once, few, many, or a class for an expanded clone.

>TRBJ2-7|TRBV18|NA|NA
TGTGCCAGCTCTCCCGCTGGCAGCTCCTACGAGCAGTACTTC
CASSPAGSSYEQYF
>TRBJ1-3|TRBV18|NA|NA
TGTGCCAGCTCGAGGGATCCCTCTGGAAACACCATATATTTT
CASSRDPSGNTIYF
>TRBJ2-5|TRBV2|NA|NA
TGTGCCACCGGGGAAGAGACCCAGTACTTC
CATGEETQYF
>TRBJ1-3|TRBV3-1/TRBV3-2|NA|NA
TGTGCCAGCAGCCAAGATCAGGGCGTACGAAACACCATATATTTT
CASSQDQGVRNTIYF
>TRBJ1-2|TRBV7-8|NA|few
TGTGCCAGCAGCTTAGCCTCTAACTATGGCTACACCTTC
CASSLASNYGYTF
>TRBJ2-3|TRBV9|NA|NA
TGTGCCAGCAGCGTAGGGTGGCTCACAGATACGCAGTATTTT
CASSVGWLTDTQYF
>TRBJ1-5|TRBV7-6|NA|NA
TGTGCCAGCAGCCCCGGTGCAGGGTTAAATCAGCCCCAGCATTTT
CASSPGAGLNQPQHF
>TRBJ1-6|TRBV3-1/TRBV3-2|NA|NA
TGTGCCAGCAGCTCTCAACAGGGAGGGGGTTCACCCCTCCACTTT
CASSSQQGGGSPLHF
>TRBJ2-1|TRBV5-1|TRBD2|NA
TGCGCCAGCAGCGCCGCGGGGGGGCCCTACAATGAGCAGTTCTTC
CASSAAGGPYNEQFF
>TRBJ2-3|TRBV7-9|TRBD2|NA
TGTGCCACTCCACTAGCGGCTAGCACAGATACGCAGTATTTT
CATPLAASTDTQYF
>TRBJ1-4|TRBV9|NA|few
TGTGCCAGCAGCGACAGACAGGATGGGGAAAAACTGTTTTTT
CASSDRQDGEKLFF
>TRBJ2-7|TRBV4-1|TRBD1|NA
TGCGCCAGCAGCCAGGGGACAGGGATCGCCTACGAGCAGTACTTC
CASSQGTGIAYEQYF
>TRBJ1-5|TRBV6-2/TRBV6-3|NA|NA
TGTGCCAGCAGTTACACCGGACAGACCAATCAGCCCCAGCATTTT
CASSYTGQTNQPQHF
>TRBJ1-2|TRBV11-3|TRBD1|NA
TGTGCCAGCAGCTCGACAGGGGGCTCATACTATGGCTACACCTTC
CASSSTGGSYYGYTF
>TRBJ1-1|TRBV6-5|NA|NA
TGTGCCAGCAGTCCGGTTTCGGTGAACACTGAAGCTTTCTTT
CASSPVSVNTEAFF
>TRBJ2-5|TRBV19|TRBD1|once
TGTGCCAGTAACCCGGGACAGCTAAATGGAGAGACCCAGTACTTC
CASNPGQLNGETQYF
>TRBJ2-6|TRBV19|NA|NA
TGTGCCAGTAGTATAGGGGGCCCTGGGGCCAACGTCCTGACTTTC
CASSIGGPGANVLTF
>TRBJ1-1|TRBV3-1/TRBV3-2|TRBD1|NA
TGTGCCAGCAGCCGAGACAGGGAGGTAAACACTGAAGCTTTCTTT
CASSRDREVNTEAFF
>TRBJ2-3|TRBV5-1|NA|NA
TGCGCCAGCAGCTTGGGGGAAGCAGCGGTGTTCACAGATACGCAGTATTTT
CASSLGEAAVFTDTQYF
>TRBJ1-6|TRBV19|TRBD1|NA
TGTGCCAGTATCCTCCGGACAGGATTGGGCTCACCCCTCCACTTT
CASILRTGLGSPLHF
>TRBJ1-3|TRBV29-1|NA|medium-sized
TGCAGCGTTGAAGGTGGGGTCGGGGAAGGGGGATTCGGAAACACCATATATTTT
CSVEGGVGEGGFGNTIYF
>TRBJ2-1|TRBV27|NA|NA
TGTGCCAGCAGTTTAACGGGACACCTCAATGAGCAGTTCTTC
CASSLTGHLNEQFF
>TRBJ1-5|TRBV19|TRBD1|NA
TGTGCCAGTATAGGGGGCAGGTTGGGCAATCAGCCCCAGCATTTT
CASIGGRLGNQPQHF
>TRBJ2-1|TRBV27|TRBD2|NA
TGTGCCAGCAGTCAAGCCCGGCTAGCGGGAAGCAATGAGCAGTTCTTC
CASSQARLAGSNEQFF
>TRBJ1-2|TRBV6-5|NA|NA
TGTGCCAGCAGAGACAGGAACTATGGCTACACCTTC
CASRDRNYGYTF